The 16 T cell receptor beta chains below come from one sample, sequenced in a study of blood T cell repertoires in COVID-19 (dated by TCRdb to between 2020 and 2021). Library creation used the immunoSEQ multiplex PCR assay. Held by TCRdb, this immuneACCESS table contains in-frame sequences only and omits some clones. Under half of the omission traces to an unresolved V gene where checked; the cause of the rest is unknown. The sample profile shows 65,000 to 75,000 clones; roughly 84% of them were found once. Approximately 29% of the sample lies in the top ten. Material: peripheral blood. Receptors originate from a woman aged 80 or over with active or convalescent COVID-19.

The gene calls are TRBV19 and TRBJ1-2; 8 nucleotides match TRBD1. The J segment lost 3 bases and the V segment lost 6 bases, leaving 3 bases of the junction unmatched. Germline V gene sequence: CDR1 LNHDA, CDR2 SQIVND (reference sequence). This CDR3 region has 13 residues. The CDR3 spells CASRLDRDYGYTF. DNA for the CDR3: TGTGCCAGTAGATTGGACAGGGACTATGGCTACACCTTC.

A few counts support this clone. V usage is TRBV5-1 and J usage is TRBJ1-1; D gene unclear. The CDR3 runs 13 residues. Germline CDR1 and CDR2: SGHRS and YFSETQ. Trimming removed 1 base from V and 2 bases from J, with 6 bases in between. CDR3 DNA sequence: TGCGCCAGCAGCTTGCGAGCCAACACTGAAGCTTTCTTT. Amino acids: CASSLRANTEAFF.

This clone was seen more than once but under ten times. The chain has TRBV7-2 and TRBJ2-5, with D perhaps TRBD2 (6 bases). This CDR3 is built from 15 residues. Looked up from germline, CDR1 is SGHTA and CDR2 is FQGNSA. Between the trimmed V and J ends, which lost 8 bases and 1 base, there was a span of 17 bases. CDR3 loop: CASGPSGGFQETQYF. CDR3 in DNA: TGTGCCAGCGGACCCTCCGGGGGATTCCAAGAGACCCAGTACTTC.

The V call is TRBV30, the J call TRBJ1-2; TRBD1 might be the D (5 bases). The CDR3 consists of 12 residues. Germline CDR1 is GTSNPN and CDR2 is SVGIG (reference sequence). V was pared by 2 bases and J by 7 bases, with 11 bases between. The CDR3 region is CAWSPAGSGYTF. The CDR3 coding sequence is TGTGCCTGGAGTCCGGCAGGGTCTGGCTACACCTTC.

A word on this clone: The sample contains more than one DNA sequence encoding this CDR3. The J gene is TRBJ2-1, the V gene TRBV12-3 or TRBV12-4; tentative D call: TRBD1 (5 bases). The CDR3 covers 12 residues. V was cut by 4 bases and J by 4 bases, with 5 bases left in between. CDR3 loop: CASSSGYNEQFF. For the CDR3, the DNA is TGTGCCAGCAGTTCAGGGTACAATGAGCAGTTCTTC.

The genes are TRBV6-2 or TRBV6-3 and TRBJ1-1; D remains unclear. Germline V gene lookup returns CDR1 MNHEY and CDR2 SVGEGT. Trimming removed 6 bases at V and 0 bases at J, with 14 bases between. The CDR3 is 15 residues long. The chain's CDR3 is CASSPITVLNTEAFF. The CDR3 coding sequence is TGTGCCAGCAGCCCAATAACAGTCCTGAACACTGAAGCTTTCTTT.

This chain joins TRBV7-2 and TRBJ1-4; the match to TRBD1 covers 7 bases. The CDR3 spans 16 residues. Germline loops: CDR1 SGHTA, CDR2 FQGNSA. V gave up 5 bases and J gave up 0 bases; unmatched junction bases: 6. The CDR3 loop reads CASSPDRSSTNEKLFF. CDR3 nucleotide sequence: TGTGCCAGCAGCCCGGACAGGTCCTCAACTAATGAAAAACTGTTTTTT.

The chain employs TRBV7-2 and TRBJ2-7, with 10 bases that match TRBD2. The CDR3 spans 15 residues. V shed 4 bases and J 5 bases; nucleotides not matched to a gene: 8. Germline loops: CDR1 SGHTA, CDR2 FQGNSA. For the CDR3, the DNA is TGTGCCAGCAGCTCCCGAGCGGGGGGGCACAACGAGCAGTACTTC. Protein sequence: CASSSRAGGHNEQYF.

This rearrangement joins TRBV28 to TRBJ1-2, with D possibly being TRBD1 (5 bases). Germline V gene data show CDR1 as MDHEN and CDR2 as SYDVKM. Trimming cost V 8 bases and J 1 base, with 17 bases left between them. The CDR3 consists of 15 residues. CDR3 sequence (DNA): TGTGCCAGCCGGGGGTCTGGGGGGTTTAACTATGGCTACACCTTC. Its translation: CASRGSGGFNYGYTF.

Points on this clone: Germline is not matched at one junction end, which may reflect a read error. The CDR3 nucleotides are TGCGCCAGCAGCACGGGGGACAGAGAAAATCAACCCCAGCATTTT. Its translation is CASSTGDRENQPQHF. V usage is TRBV5-1 and J usage is TRBJ1-5; TRBD1 matches 7 bases. CDR3 length: 15 residues. CDR1 is SGHRS, CDR2 YFSETQ, per germline.

The chain employs TRBV10-3 and TRBJ1-2; 9 nucleotides agree with TRBD1. The CDR3 consists of 17 residues. Losses at the gene ends were 1 base for V and 2 bases for J; bases not matched to a gene: 8. Per germline, CDR1 ENHRY and CDR2 SYGVKD. The CDR3 loop reads CAISEFGTGLLNYGYTF. The CDR3 DNA is TGTGCCATCAGTGAGTTCGGGACAGGGTTACTAAACTATGGCTACACCTTC.

The chain links TRBV4-3 to TRBJ2-7; TRBD2 agrees at 16 bases. V lost 3 bases, J lost 2 bases, and 1 base stayed unmatched. The CDR3 consists of 16 residues. Germline V lookup: CDR1 LGHNA, CDR2 YSLEER. The CDR3 loop reads CASSHGTSGGAYEQYF. DNA for the CDR3: TGCGCCAGCAGCCACGGGACTAGCGGGGGGGCCTACGAGCAGTACTTC.

The rearrangement joins TRBV18 to TRBJ1-1, with 7 nucleotides matching TRBD1. The length of the CDR3 is 14 residues. J was trimmed by 1 base and V by 1 base; bases with no gene match: 0. In germline, CDR1 is KGHSH, CDR2 LQKENI. The CDR3 bases are TGTGCCAGCTCACCACAGGGGGCGAACACTGAAGCTTTCTTT. Its translation: CASSPQGANTEAFF.

The CDR3 DNA follows: TGTGCCAGTAGTGCGGACAGGGGGCTGGATGAGCAGTTCTTC. Translation: CASSADRGLDEQFF. The chain is built from TRBV19 and TRBJ2-1, with 11 bases lining up with TRBD1. The CDR3 length is 14 residues. The germline V gene encodes CDR1 LNHDA and CDR2 SQIVND (reference sequence). V gave up 5 bases and J gave up 8 bases; unmatched junction bases: 5.

The J gene is TRBJ2-7, the V gene TRBV29-1, with 8 bases aligning to TRBD1. Germline loops: CDR1 SQVTM, CDR2 ANQGSEA. V shed 3 bases, J shed 6 bases, and the junction held 7 bases outside the gene matches. There are 13 residues in the CDR3. CDR3 loop: CSVEVGTGTEQYF. CDR3 sequence (DNA): TGCAGCGTTGAGGTCGGGACAGGCACCGAGCAGTACTTC.

The V gene is TRBV9, the J gene TRBJ2-1; 9 bases map to TRBD2. This CDR3 region has 19 residues. The J segment lost 5 bases and the V segment lost 0 bases, leaving 15 bases of the junction unmatched. Germline V CDR1 and CDR2: SGDLS, YYNGEE. CDR3 coding DNA: TGTGCCAGCAGCGTAGATTCTGGGTTTGGCGGGGGGGCACACAATGAGCAGTTCTTC. Its protein product is CASSVDSGFGGGAHNEQFF.